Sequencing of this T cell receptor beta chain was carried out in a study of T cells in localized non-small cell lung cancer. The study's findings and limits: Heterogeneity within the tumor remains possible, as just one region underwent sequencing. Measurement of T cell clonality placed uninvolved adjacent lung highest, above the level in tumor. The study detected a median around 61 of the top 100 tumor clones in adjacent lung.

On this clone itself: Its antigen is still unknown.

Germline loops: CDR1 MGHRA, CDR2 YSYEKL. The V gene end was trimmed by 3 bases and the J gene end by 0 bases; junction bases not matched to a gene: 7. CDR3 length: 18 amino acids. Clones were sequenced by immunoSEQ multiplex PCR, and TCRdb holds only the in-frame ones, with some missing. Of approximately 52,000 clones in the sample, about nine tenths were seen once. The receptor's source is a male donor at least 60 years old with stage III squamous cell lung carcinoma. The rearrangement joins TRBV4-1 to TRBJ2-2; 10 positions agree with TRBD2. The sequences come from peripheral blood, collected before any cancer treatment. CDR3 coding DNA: TGCGCCAGCAGCCACCTCGGGGGACTAGCGACGAACACCGGGGAGCTGTTTTTT. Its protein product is CASSHLGGLATNTGELFF.